This entry lists 23 T cell receptor beta chains sequenced from one sample in a study of cytomegalovirus exposure and HLA in healthy donors. PCR primers comprised 60 Vbeta and 13 Jbeta primers. Using immunoSEQ multiplex PCR, the repertoire was profiled, and TCRdb retains in-frame clones only, with some absent. This sample has around 160,000 clones, with roughly 80% found just once. The source material was PBMCs. These receptors were collected from a man between 35 and 55 years old in good health and CMV-seropositive.

The chain combines TRBV7-6 with TRBJ2-2, with TRBD2 identical over 12 bases. The length of the CDR3 is 15 residues. From germline, CDR1 is SGHVS and CDR2 FNYEAQ. Unmatched junction bases numbered 7, after V lost 7 bases and J lost 7 bases. The CDR3 DNA reads as TGTGCCAGCACTAGCGGGAGGGGGCGCGGCGGGGAGCTGTTTTTT. Its translation is CASTSGRGRGGELFF.

The chain links TRBV6-1 to TRBJ2-3; 10 bases line up with TRBD2. This CDR3 is built from 17 residues. V shed 4 bases, J shed 4 bases, and the junction held 11 bases outside the gene matches. Per germline, CDR1 MNHNS and CDR2 SASEGT. The CDR3 loop reads CASSAPRGTSAADTQYF. CDR3 DNA: TGTGCCAGCAGTGCGCCTCGCGGGACTAGCGCCGCAGATACGCAGTATTTT.

As for this clone: This same CDR3 is encoded by further DNA sequences in the sample. As DNA, the CDR3 is TGTGCCAGCAGTGATCGGACAGGGAAATTGAACACTGAAGCTTTCTTT. Translating gives CASSDRTGKLNTEAFF. The J gene is TRBJ1-1, the V gene TRBV6-1; 8 bases align to TRBD1. Germline assignment: CDR1 MNHNS and CDR2 SASEGT. The CDR3 loop spans 16 amino acids. The junction had 6 bases not matched to a gene; V was cut back by 3 bases and J by 0 bases.

The chain's CDR3 is CASSPRTGRETQYF. The CDR3 DNA reads as TGTGCCAGCAGTCCACGGACAGGGCGGGAGACCCAGTACTTC. The J gene is TRBJ2-5, the V gene TRBV27; 8 nucleotides align to TRBD1. CDR3 size: 14 residues. Germline-derived CDR1 and CDR2 are MNHEY and SMNVEV (reference sequence). Trimming at V came to 5 bases and at J to 5 bases, leaving 7 bases not matched to a gene.

V is TRBV11-2 and J is TRBJ1-2; no clear D gene. The V gene's germline CDR1 is SGHAT and CDR2 FQNNGV. Trimming removed 3 bases from V and 4 bases from J, with 12 bases in between. This CDR3 comprises 14 residues. The CDR3 DNA sequence: TGTGCCAGCAGCTTGGTCCCGGCAGGCTATGGCTACACCTTC. Translating gives CASSLVPAGYGYTF.

A few counts support this clone. The V call is TRBV6-1, the J call TRBJ2-7; perhaps TRBD2 as D (6 bases). Trimming cost V 0 bases and J 4 bases, with 16 bases left between them. This CDR3 contains 16 residues. Germline CDR1 reads MNHNS; CDR2 reads SASEGT. The chain's CDR3 is CASSEAGLATIYEQYF. CDR3 DNA sequence: TGTGCCAGCAGTGAAGCGGGGCTAGCGACAATATACGAGCAGTACTTC.

The V gene is TRBV28, the J gene TRBJ2-7; D not certain. This CDR3 has 12 residues. V shed 7 bases and J shed 4 bases, with 11 bases lying between them. The germline CDR1 and CDR2 sequences are MDHEN and SYDVKM. The DNA for the CDR3 is TGTGCCAGCACTGCCAAAGAGTACGAGCAGTACTTC. Protein sequence: CASTAKEYEQYF.

V gene TRBV7-2 combines with J gene TRBJ1-1; perhaps TRBD1 as D (5 bases). The CDR3 has 13 residues. The V end was cut by 1 base, the J end by 5 bases, with 8 bases between. The V gene's germline CDR1 is SGHTA and CDR2 FQGNSA. The CDR3 is CASSLERGTEAFF. Written as DNA, the CDR3 is TGTGCCAGCAGCTTAGAAAGGGGTACTGAAGCTTTCTTT.

V gene TRBV7-9 combines with J gene TRBJ2-5; 7 bases map to TRBD2. The CDR3 totals 13 residues. Per germline, CDR1 SEHNR and CDR2 FQNEAQ (reference sequence). V lost 3 bases and J lost 11; bases outside the gene matches: 9. CDR3 protein: CASSLGGTRLQYF. The CDR3 DNA reads as TGTGCCAGCAGCTTGGGGGGGACGAGGCTGCAGTACTTC.

The chain carries TRBV6-5 and TRBJ2-3; 7 nucleotides agree with TRBD2. The CDR3 sequence is 15 residues long. Germline V gene data show CDR1 as MNHEY and CDR2 as SVGAGI. V was pared by 4 bases and J by 1 base, with 5 bases of the junction left unmatched. This CDR3 is CASSLSRERTDTQYF. DNA for the CDR3: TGTGCCAGCAGTTTATCGCGGGAGCGCACAGATACGCAGTATTTT.

The rearrangement joins TRBV7-3 to TRBJ2-3; D ambiguous. The CDR3 spans 15 residues. V lost 0 bases to trimming and J lost 4 bases, with 11 bases between them. Germline V gene sequence: CDR1 SGHTA, CDR2 FQGTGA. Here the CDR3 reads CASSLTGTNADTQYF. The CDR3, as DNA: TGTGCCAGCAGCTTAACGGGCACCAACGCAGATACGCAGTATTTT.

This clone has more than one count but fewer than ten. The J gene is TRBJ2-7, the V gene TRBV19; D remains unclear. V was trimmed by 4 bases and J by 3 bases, leaving 10 bases between them. The CDR3 sequence is 13 residues long. CDR1 and CDR2 from the germline V gene are LNHDA and SQIVND (reference sequence). The DNA of the CDR3 is TGTGCCAGTAGTAGCGGATTGAACTACGAGCAGTACTTC. Translated, it gives CASSSGLNYEQYF.

The rearrangement links TRBV25-1 to TRBJ2-7, with D uncertain. Trimming removed 5 bases at V and 7 bases at J, with 9 bases between. CDR3 size: 11 residues. Germline values: CDR1 MGHDK, CDR2 SYGVNS. CDR3 nucleotides: TGTGCCAGCAGTACGTTAGAAGAGCAGTACTTC. This encodes CASSTLEEQYF.

This clone was found a few times. The rearrangement joins TRBV5-6 to TRBJ2-3; weak D call: TRBD2 (6 bases). The germline V gene has CDR1 SGHDT and CDR2 YYEEEE. With 10 bases removed from V and 1 base from J, the gap between germline ends came to 13 bases. The CDR3 is 13 residues long. The CDR3 reads CAFGLARTDTQYF. The CDR3 DNA is TGTGCCTTCGGCCTAGCGCGCACAGATACGCAGTATTTT. Supplemented by reference TRBV5-6 and TRBJ2-3, the full variable domain reads DAGVTQSPTHLIKTRGQQVTLRCSPKSGHDTVSWYQQALGQGPQFIFQYYEEEERQRGNFPDRFSGHQFPNYSSELNVNALLLGDSALYLCAFGLARTDTQYFGPGTRLTVL.

The chain employs TRBV15 and TRBJ2-5; D ambiguous. The better agreement between TRBJ2-7 and the DNA end casts doubt on the J call. CDR3 length equals 14 residues. Germline V gene data show CDR1 as LNHNV and CDR2 as YYDKDF (reference sequence). Here the CDR3 DNA reads TGTGCCACCAGCAGAGATCGGTTAGTAAACGAGCAGTACTTC. Protein sequence: CATSRDRLVNEQYF.

The gene calls are TRBV14 and TRBJ2-7, with D perhaps TRBD2 (6 bases). The V end was cut by 0 bases, the J end by 0 bases, with 9 bases between. The CDR3 loop spans 15 amino acids. Germline values: CDR1 SGHDN, CDR2 FVKESK. The DNA for the CDR3 is TGTGCCAGCAGCCAAGATGTCGGGAGCTCCTACGAGCAGTACTTC. Protein: CASSQDVGSSYEQYF.

The chain couples TRBV27 to TRBJ1-1; weak D call: TRBD1 (6 bases). Germline V gene data show CDR1 as MNHEY and CDR2 as SMNVEV (reference sequence). The CDR3 totals 15 residues. Trimming took off 5 bases at V and 4 bases at J, with 17 bases between the two ends. The CDR3 reads CASSTPHRGGTEAFF. In DNA, the CDR3 is TGTGCCAGCAGTACTCCCCATCGAGGGGGCACTGAAGCTTTCTTT.

The chain is built from TRBV9 and TRBJ2-3; D perhaps matches TRBD2 (7 bases). Looked up from germline, CDR1 is SGDLS and CDR2 is YYNGEE. This CDR3 is 15 amino acids long. V lost 4 bases to trimming and J lost 4 bases, with 16 bases between them. Written as DNA, the CDR3 is TGTGCCAGCAGCCAACAGGGAGGGCACCCAGATACGCAGTATTTT. Protein: CASSQQGGHPDTQYF.

There are a few counts of this clone. The rearrangement uses TRBV10-3 and TRBJ1-1; weak D call: TRBD1 (5 bases). The germline V gene encodes CDR1 ENHRY and CDR2 SYGVKD. V was shortened by 11 bases and J by 10 bases, with 17 bases between the two germline ends. The CDR3 has 11 residues. The CDR3 DNA reads as TGTGCCTCTACGGGGGGTGAAGTAGCTTTCTTT. This translates into CASTGGEVAFF.

The chain combines TRBV6-1 with TRBJ1-5; D is possibly TRBD1 (5 bases). The CDR3 consists of 12 residues. V was shortened by 3 bases and J by 6 bases, with 6 bases between the two germline ends. Germline V gene lookup returns CDR1 MNHNS and CDR2 SASEGT. CDR3 amino acids: CASSEGGQPQHF. The CDR3 coding sequence is TGTGCCAGCAGTGAGGGGGGTCAGCCCCAGCATTTT.

DNA for the CDR3: TGTGCCAGTAGTTTAATAGGGCCGGAGGGCGAGCAGTACTTC. It yields the protein CASSLIGPEGEQYF. The J gene is TRBJ2-7, the V gene TRBV19, with D maybe TRBD2 (6 bases). The length of the CDR3 is 14 residues. V lost 5 bases to trimming and J lost 6 bases, with 17 bases between them. The germline CDR1 and CDR2 sequences are LNHDA and SQIVND (reference sequence).

There are a few counts of this clone. V is TRBV7-9 and J is TRBJ1-2; D uncertain. The CDR3 covers 12 residues. V lost 4 bases, J lost 6 bases, and 9 bases lay in between. Germline V gene sequence: CDR1 SEHNR, CDR2 FQNEAQ (reference sequence). The CDR3, as DNA: TGTGCCAGCAGCTACGAACAGAATGGCTACACCTTC. Translating gives CASSYEQNGYTF.

V is TRBV19 and J is TRBJ2-7, with a possible D match to TRBD2 (6 bases). V was trimmed by 5 bases and J by 3 bases, leaving 11 bases between them. The CDR3 contains 13 residues. Per germline, CDR1 LNHDA and CDR2 SQIVND (reference sequence). CDR3 nucleotides: TGTGCCAGTAGTGTTCGGAGGGACTACGAGCAGTACTTC. Its translation: CASSVRRDYEQYF. The whole variable domain, remainder taken from reference TRBV19 and TRBJ2-7, is DGGITQSPKYLFRKEGQNVTLSCEQNLNHDAMYWYRQDPGQGLRLIYYSQIVNDFQKGDIAEGYSVSREKKESFPLTVTSAQKNPTAFYLCASSVRRDYEQYFGPGTRLTVT.